The T cell receptor (beta chain) described here comes from a study of T cells in Graves' hyperthyroidism and ophthalmopathy. In its sample, this clonotype was seen a few times. As yet, its antigen is unknown. Researchers amplified the TCR beta CDR3 regions from RNA transcripts. An initial round of RT-PCR targeting the TCR CDR3 relied on the HTBI primer set. MiXCR was run by TCRdb on the multiplex PCR reads, yielding one entry per CDR3 protein. The repertoire includes approximately 640,000 distinct CDR3 sequences, 40% to 55% of them detected once, and about 7.2% sits in the top ten. Findings and caveats of the study: Stable hyperthyroidism was told apart from ophthalmopathy by a model built on 13 V-J features. Among clonotypes expanded in thyroid above 0.001, most were also found in blood. Model-based prediction identified ophthalmopathy a median 6.5 months prior to its onset.

Pregnant or lactating patients were excluded, as were those with uncontrolled infection or other autoimmune disease. The clonotype was recovered from an adult man with Graves' disease, either hyperthyroidism or ophthalmopathy (not recorded which). Sequencing used peripheral blood or thyroid tissue (not recorded which).

DNA for the CDR3: TGTGCCAGCAGTTCCAGGGGGAGCTCTGGAAACACCATATATTTT. Translated, it gives CASSSRGSSGNTIYF. V usage is TRBV25-1 and J usage is TRBJ1-3; TRBD1 matches 7 bases. CDR3 size: 15 residues. The germline gives CDR1 MGHDK, CDR2 SYGVNS. The V gene end was trimmed by 5 bases and the J gene end by 0 bases; junction bases not matched to a gene: 4.